The sample holds many counts of the clone carrying this T cell receptor (beta chain). With 4 bases removed from V and 3 bases from J, the gap between germline ends came to 13 bases. The CDR3 is 14 residues long. Looked up from germline, CDR1 is SGHKS and CDR2 is YYEKEE (reference sequence). The sample comes from a study of response to subunit inactivated influenza vaccine. TCRdb used MiXCR to reprocess the RT-PCR reads, holding one entry per CDR3 protein. This repertoire shows about 480,000 distinct CDR3 sequences, about an eighth found once; its top ten account for around 13%. The starting material was PBMCs from blood, obtained about 40 days after vaccination. The chain links TRBV5-5 to TRBJ1-1, with D tentatively TRBD1 (6 bases). The source of this sequence is a man aged 50-60 years who received an inactivated influenza vaccine. The chain's CDR3 is CASSRDTRYTEAFF. Written as DNA, the CDR3 is TGTGCCAGCAGCAGGGACACTAGGTACACTGAAGCTTTCTTT.